The entry below gives a single TCR beta chain sequence along with its context. This entry belongs to a study of Graves' ophthalmopathy and Graves' hyperthyroidism. RNA transcripts were the source from which TCR beta CDR3 regions were amplified. In the first round, RT-PCR was carried out with HTBI primers, and a multiplex PCR formed the second round. TCRdb redid the calling of the multiplex PCR reads with MiXCR, one entry per CDR3 protein. The sample shows roughly 610,000 distinct CDR3 sequences, about a fifth of them seen only once. Germline CDR1 and CDR2: SGHRS and YFSETQ. Deletions cut 1 base from V and 4 bases from J, with 11 bases between. The CDR3 contains 14 residues.

The sequence was obtained from a woman aged 18 to 35 with stable Graves' hyperthyroidism. Some clones in this sample may be carry-over from other donors' samples. The chain recombines TRBV5-1 with TRBJ1-1; D not certain. Sequencing was done on a sample of peripheral blood. The CDR3 DNA sequence: TGCGCCAGCAGCTTGAGGCGGGGTACCACTGAAGCTTTCTTT. Residues: CASSLRRGTTEAFF.